The 17 T cell receptor beta chains below all came from one sample that was sequenced in a study of shared clonotypes between healthy human individuals. The table came from immunoSEQ multiplex PCR; TCRdb's copy has only in-frame clones and leaves some out. Among approximately 1.5 million clones, about 98.5% were seen once, and the ten largest hold approximately 0.4%. The specimen was naive CD4+ T cells sorted from blood. The subset: CD45RA+ positively selected. These receptors were collected from a man aged 25 to 45 in good health.

The gene calls are TRBV5-6 and TRBJ2-7; D could derive from TRBD1 or TRBD2 (6 bases each). In germline, CDR1 is SGHDT, CDR2 YYEEEE. Trimming removed 0 bases at V and 7 bases at J, with 20 bases between. This CDR3 region has 16 residues. Here the CDR3 reads CASSLAGAQGLREQYF. The DNA for the CDR3 is TGTGCCAGCAGCTTGGCGGGGGCACAGGGCCTACGTGAGCAGTACTTC.

V gene TRBV5-1 combines with J gene TRBJ2-3, with D hard to call. Trimming took 2 bases from V and 0 from J, leaving 13 bases between them. CDR1 SGHRS and CDR2 YFSETQ come from the germline V gene. This CDR3 comprises 16 residues. CDR3 DNA sequence: TGCGCCAGCAGCTTCCTTAACATGTTGAGCACAGATACGCAGTATTTT. Translating gives CASSFLNMLSTDTQYF.

Remarks on this clone: One end of the junction fails to match germline, which may point to a read error. This chain joins TRBV7-7 and TRBJ2-2; D is undetermined. The CDR3 has 16 residues. Per germline, CDR1 SSHAT and CDR2 FNYEAQ (reference sequence). The DNA for the CDR3 is TGTGCTAGCAGCTTAGAGTCGGCTACTAACACCGGGGAGCTGTTTTTT. It specifies CASSLESATNTGELFF.

This rearrangement joins TRBV10-2 to TRBJ2-7; 12 positions agree with TRBD2. Germline-derived CDR1 and CDR2 are WSHSY and SAAADI. The CDR3 runs 16 residues. With 6 bases clipped from V and 5 bases from J, the junction kept 11 bases outside the gene matches. The CDR3 region has the DNA TGCGCCAGCAGGGCCCTAGCGGGAGGGCCAGAGAACGAGCAGTACTTC. Protein sequence: CASRALAGGPENEQYF.

V and J are TRBV5-1 and TRBJ1-3, with no clear D. In germline, CDR1 is SGHRS, CDR2 YFSETQ. V was cut by 0 bases and J by 3 bases, with 7 bases left in between. This CDR3 region has 14 residues. In DNA form, the CDR3 reads TGCGCCAGCAGCTTGGGGGCGATTGGAAACACCATATATTTT. Protein: CASSLGAIGNTIYF.

DNA for the CDR3: TGTGCCAGCAGTTTGGCCTCTAGCGGTTCCTACGAGCAGTACTTC. Translation: CASSLASSGSYEQYF. The chain employs TRBV6-5 and TRBJ2-7, with 7 bases fitting TRBD2. V shed 4 bases and J 1 base; nucleotides not matched to a gene: 7. There are 15 residues in the CDR3. Germline CDR1 reads MNHEY; CDR2 reads SVGAGI.

This chain connects TRBV7-2 to TRBJ2-1; maybe TRBD2 (5 bases). The V gene lost 7 bases and the J gene lost 4 bases, with 20 bases spanning the gap. This CDR3 region has 16 residues. The germline gives CDR1 SGHTA, CDR2 FQGNSA. CDR3 loop: CASTSRRPSSYNEQFF. The CDR3 coding sequence is TGTGCCAGCACCTCTCGGAGGCCATCTTCTTACAATGAGCAGTTCTTC.

The rearrangement joins TRBV28 to TRBJ2-3; TRBD2 aligns across 8 bases. Germline V gene sequence: CDR1 MDHEN, CDR2 SYDVKM. This CDR3 has 15 amino acids. V trimming: 5 bases; J trimming: 2 bases; junction bases outside the gene matches: 6. Written as DNA, the CDR3 is TGTGCCAGCAGTGCAGCGGGAGCCATCACAGATACGCAGTATTTT. Translated: CASSAAGAITDTQYF.

This clone was seen once. The chain is built from TRBV7-9 and TRBJ2-7; D might be TRBD1 (5 bases). Trimming stripped 5 bases from V and 0 bases from J, with 20 bases between. The CDR3 is 17 amino acids. Germline lookup yields CDR1 SEHNR and CDR2 FQNEAQ (reference sequence). The CDR3 region has the DNA TGTGCCAGCAGCCAGACCGGTGGACACACCAGCTCCTACGAGCAGTACTTC. This encodes CASSQTGGHTSSYEQYF.

The chain links TRBV19 to TRBJ1-1; no firm D call. Germline CDR1 LNHDA, CDR2 SQIVND (reference sequence). The germline V and J ends were trimmed by 7 bases and 1 base, with 13 bases remaining between them. The CDR3 contains 14 residues. This CDR3 is CASTPRGENTEAFF. CDR3 coding DNA: TGTGCCAGTACCCCGAGAGGAGAGAACACTGAAGCTTTCTTT.

The chain has TRBV6-5 and TRBJ2-1; 8 bases align to TRBD2. V gave up 1 base and J gave up 8 bases; unmatched junction bases: 7. Germline V gives CDR1 MNHEY, CDR2 SVGAGI. CDR3 length equals 15 residues. The CDR3 loop reads CASSYWGTSSDEQFF. Here the CDR3 DNA reads TGTGCCAGCAGTTACTGGGGGACTAGTTCAGATGAGCAGTTCTTC.

This chain joins TRBV5-8 and TRBJ2-7; D not certain. This CDR3 comprises 13 residues. With 1 base removed from V and 6 bases from J, the gap between germline ends came to 11 bases. CDR1 is SGHTS, CDR2 YDEGEE, per germline. Here the CDR3 reads CASSLRLFSEQYF. Written as DNA, the CDR3 is TGTGCCAGCAGCTTGCGGCTATTTTCCGAGCAGTACTTC.

The rearrangement links TRBV9 to TRBJ2-7, with D possibly matching TRBD2 (6 bases). The CDR3 is made up of 14 amino acids. The V and J ends lost 7 bases and 4 bases respectively, with 18 bases between them. Germline-derived CDR1 and CDR2 are SGDLS and YYNGEE. The CDR3 DNA follows: TGTGCCAGCGACCCTCTCGGGGGAGGTTACGAGCAGTACTTC. Translation gives CASDPLGGGYEQYF. The full variable domain, its missing parts supplied by reference TRBV9 and TRBJ2-7, is DSGVTQTPKHLITATGQRVTLRCSPRSGDLSVYWYQQSLDQGLQFLIQYYNGEERAKGNILERFSAQQFPDLHSELNLSSLELGDSALYFCASDPLGGGYEQYFGPGTRLTVT.

V gene TRBV15 combines with J gene TRBJ1-3; no definite D call. V was clipped by 1 base and J by 0 bases, with 10 bases between them. The germline gives CDR1 LNHNV, CDR2 YYDKDF (reference sequence). The CDR3 is 16 residues long. CDR3 amino acids: CATSRATDYSGNTIYF. DNA for the CDR3: TGTGCCACCAGCAGAGCAACAGATTACTCTGGAAACACCATATATTTT.

The chain links TRBV19 to TRBJ2-3, with D maybe TRBD2 (6 bases). V was clipped by 7 bases and J by 5 bases, with 19 bases between them. The CDR3 has 15 residues. Germline lookup yields CDR1 LNHDA and CDR2 SQIVND (reference sequence). In nucleotides, the CDR3 is TGTGCCAGTACCACTAGCTGGAGGGCGGGAGATACGCAGTATTTT. It encodes CASTTSWRAGDTQYF.

The chain employs TRBV7-3 and TRBJ2-2; D remains ambiguous. The CDR3 is 12 amino acids. V lost 4 bases, J lost 4 bases, and 4 bases lay in between. The germline V gene encodes CDR1 SGHTA and CDR2 FQGTGA. The CDR3 reads CASSWTTGELFF. As DNA, the CDR3 is TGTGCCAGCAGCTGGACCACCGGGGAGCTGTTTTTT. Full variable domain (rest looked up from reference TRBV7-3 and TRBJ2-2): GAGVSQTPSNKVTEKGKYVELRCDPISGHTALYWYRQSLGQGPEFLIYFQGTGAADDSGLPNDRFFAVRPEGSVSTLKIQRTERGDSAVYLCASSWTTGELFFGEGSRLTVL.

The count of this clone is one. The chain carries TRBV7-9 and TRBJ1-1; 7 bases agree with TRBD1. V was pared by 1 base and J by 3 bases, with 8 bases of the junction left unmatched. The CDR3 is 16 residues long. Germline V gene data show CDR1 as SEHNR and CDR2 as FQNEAQ (reference sequence). The DNA of the CDR3 is TGTGCCAGCAGCTTAGGCCAGGCAGGGGGGGACACTGAAGCTTTCTTT. Translation: CASSLGQAGGDTEAFF.